What follows are 8 T cell receptor beta chains derived from one specimen sequenced in a study of beta chain features in type 1 diabetes. Study results and caveats: TCRB CDR3s were moderately but significantly shorter in Type 1 diabetes patients in all four CD4+ subsets.

The investigators reverse transcribed all of the isolated RNA, so they sequenced expressed TCRB transcripts. TCRdb's table, derived via immunoSEQ multiplex PCR, lists solely in-frame clones and lacks some. The sample yields under 250,000 clones, approximately 15% seen once. These TCRs' antigens remain unknown. The specimen sequenced was naive CD4+ T cells from blood. The receptors were sampled from a man between 25 and 39 years old with type 1 diabetes.

The chain joins TRBV29-1 to TRBJ2-1; 12 bases agree with TRBD2. Germline assignment: CDR1 SQVTM and CDR2 ANQGSEA. The CDR3 extends over 14 amino acids. The V segment lost 3 bases and the J segment 7 bases; nucleotides outside the gene matches: 4. CDR3 sequence: CSVEGLAGGNEQFF. The CDR3 bases are TGCAGCGTTGAGGGTCTAGCGGGAGGGAATGAGCAGTTCTTC.

This clone was counted only a few times. This chain links TRBV7-9 with TRBJ1-2, with D perhaps TRBD1 (6 bases). This CDR3 contains 15 residues. V was cut by 5 bases and J by 8 bases, with 21 bases left in between. CDR1 and CDR2 from the germline V gene are SEHNR and FQNEAQ (reference sequence). This CDR3 reads CASSRMDSRLRGYTF. The CDR3 nucleotides are TGTGCCAGCAGCCGTATGGACAGCCGGCTTCGAGGCTACACCTTC.

The table lists this clone with a few counts. This sequence joins TRBV18 and TRBJ1-1; a possible D gene is TRBD1 (5 bases). Per germline, CDR1 KGHSH and CDR2 LQKENI. The CDR3 consists of 14 residues. V lost 2 bases, J lost 5 bases, and 12 bases lay in between. CDR3 residues: CASSPKGQGTEAFF. In DNA, the CDR3 is TGTGCCAGCTCACCAAAGGGGCAAGGGACTGAAGCTTTCTTT. Filled out from reference TRBV18 and TRBJ1-1, the complete variable domain reads NAGVMQNPRHLVRRRGQEARLRCSPMKGHSHVYWYRQLPEEGLKFMVYLQKENIIDESGMPKERFSAEFPKEGPSILRIQQVVRGDSAAYFCASSPKGQGTEAFFGQGTRLTVV.

This clone has a handful of counts. The V call is TRBV9, the J call TRBJ2-2; weak D call: TRBD1 (6 bases). The V gene's germline CDR1 is SGDLS and CDR2 YYNGEE. The CDR3 length is 14 residues. V gave up 1 base and J gave up 4 bases, with 8 bases separating them. The CDR3 DNA follows: TGTGCCAGCAGCGTAAGAGGGGGCACCGGGGAGCTGTTTTTT. It codes for CASSVRGGTGELFF.

V gene TRBV4-1 combines with J gene TRBJ2-3; 10 bases line up with TRBD2. This CDR3 contains 14 residues. V lost 5 bases to trimming and J lost 6 bases; unmatched junction nucleotides: 5. Germline-derived CDR1 and CDR2 are MGHRA and YSYEKL. CDR3 amino acids: CASSVAGGGDTQYF. In nucleotides, the CDR3 is TGCGCCAGCAGCGTAGCGGGGGGAGGCGATACGCAGTATTTT.

This clone has only a few counts. The DNA of the CDR3 is TGTGCCAGCAGCGCCAGAATGAGCCAGGGGTCCGAGCAGTACTTC. It codes for CASSARMSQGSEQYF. The chain is built from TRBV2 and TRBJ2-7; tentatively, D is TRBD1 (6 bases). The CDR3 is 15 amino acids. Between the trimmed V and J ends, which lost 6 bases and 6 bases, there was a span of 21 bases. The germline V gene has CDR1 SNHLY and CDR2 FYNNEI.

The V gene is TRBV5-4, the J gene TRBJ2-3; 7 bases map to TRBD2. CDR3 length equals 13 residues. The J segment lost 6 bases and the V segment lost 4 bases, leaving 5 bases of the junction unmatched. Germline V gene sequence: CDR1 SGHNT, CDR2 YYREEE (reference sequence). CDR3 protein: CASSDTSADTQYF. The DNA for the CDR3 is TGTGCCAGCAGCGACACTAGCGCGGATACGCAGTATTTT.

V is TRBV6-5 and J is TRBJ2-5; the D gene is possibly TRBD1 (6 bases). Trimming stripped 6 bases from V and 5 bases from J, with 13 bases between. The CDR3 length is 13 residues. The germline V gene has CDR1 MNHEY and CDR2 SVGAGI. CDR3 sequence reads: CASRKAGVETQYF. CDR3 sequence (DNA): TGTGCCAGCAGAAAGGCAGGGGTGGAGACCCAGTACTTC.